Listed below are T cell receptor beta chains from one sample, sequenced in a study of blood T cell repertoires in COVID-19. This table comes from immunoSEQ multiplex PCR, and its TCRdb copy is limited to in-frame clones, with some not included. The sample has about 190,000 clones, about 80% seen once. Specimen: peripheral blood. All receptors derive from a man aged 25 to 40 with active or convalescent COVID-19. The CDR3 runs from the conserved cysteine through the conserved F or W. A D gene is named only where the DNA matches it firmly. Clone size is stated in some rows and not others, as once, few, many or a class when expanded.

>NA|NA|TRBV11-2|TRBJ1-1
CASSLEGGSNTEAFF
>NA|TRBD1|TRBV7-9|TRBJ2-1
CASSFNRGSEQFF
>NA|NA|TRBV7-9|TRBJ2-3
CASSLDDRDQYF
>few|TRBD2|TRBV30|TRBJ2-1
CAWSRGLKNEQFF
>NA|NA|TRBV15|TRBJ1-2
CATSRDGTSYGYTF
>few|NA|TRBV7-9|TRBJ2-7
CASSFEVQTYEQYF
>NA|NA|TRBV27|TRBJ1-1
CASSYGGLAMNTEAFF
>NA|TRBD1|TRBV7-6|TRBJ2-7
CASSPPTGLGYEQYF
>NA|TRBD1|TRBV19|TRBJ1-3
CASSILDRIDTIYF
>NA|NA|TRBV28|TRBJ2-7
CAGGGGSEQYF
>NA|NA|TRBV6-5|TRBJ1-5
CASQSGQINQPQHF
>NA|NA|TRBV24-1|TRBJ2-2
CATRGGRPGELFF
>NA|NA|TRBV21-1|TRBJ1-2
CASSKAPGNYGYTF
>NA|TRBD1|TRBV19|TRBJ1-6
CASSLDTGGADSPLHF
>NA|TRBD2|TRBV7-2|TRBJ2-7
CASSLALGGRKNEQYF
>NA|NA|TRBV7-9|TRBJ2-7
CASSTAPGSGSDEQYF
>NA|TRBD1|TRBV6-5|TRBJ1-1
CASSWRDRASTEAFF
>NA|TRBD2|TRBV24-1|TRBJ2-2
CATSDPSRGRRELFF
>NA|TRBD1|TRBV10-1|TRBJ1-5
CASSPRDRATYQLQVKKPQHF
>once|TRBD1|TRBV29-1|TRBJ1-1
CSVGWTGGDTEAFF
>NA|TRBD1|TRBV19|TRBJ1-1
CASKLDRVNTEAFF
>NA|TRBD1|TRBV5-6|TRBJ1-5
CASSWGQGGNQPQHF
>NA|NA|TRBV19|TRBJ2-2
CASTGHLNTGELFF
>once|TRBD2|TRBV4-2|TRBJ2-1
CASSQAFIAGGSYNEQFF
>once|TRBD1|TRBV5-1|TRBJ1-2
CASSPSTGVGGYTF
>once|TRBD1|TRBV28|TRBJ1-4
CASSPGQGVYSEKLFF
>once|NA|TRBV5-8|TRBJ1-2
CASSLYGESNYGYTF
>NA|TRBD1|TRBV4-1|TRBJ1-2
CASSPGGQNYGYTF
>once|TRBD1|TRBV9|TRBJ1-1
CASSVATQGAMRTEAFF
>NA|TRBD1|TRBV30|TRBJ1-1
CAWSPEGAGAFF
>NA|TRBD1|TRBV7-2|TRBJ2-4
CASSEGQGADIQYF
>NA|NA|TRBV5-6|TRBJ2-1
CASSHYTGEQFF
>NA|TRBD1|TRBV7-2|TRBJ2-3
CASSFRTGSSTDTQYF
>NA|NA|TRBV28|TRBJ2-4
CASDGRGQAKNIQYF
>NA|NA|TRBV29-1|TRBJ1-1
CSILGRLGVGTEAFF
>NA|NA|TRBV11-3|TRBJ2-1
CASSDGLLAPETFNEQFF
>NA|NA|TRBV9|TRBJ2-7
CASSVRLTTEQYF
>NA|NA|TRBV4-3|TRBJ1-4
CASSQEGGGRDEKLFF
>few|TRBD1|TRBV11-2|TRBJ1-3
CASSLSTGLNTIYF
>NA|TRBD1|TRBV27|TRBJ2-7
CASSLRDRAYEQYF
>NA|NA|TRBV24-1|TRBJ2-7
CATSDGLHRGGEQYF
>NA|TRBD1|TRBV18|TRBJ1-2
CASSQQGAYGYTF
>once|NA|TRBV28|TRBJ2-5
CASSFQGGETQYF
>NA|NA|TRBV7-2|TRBJ2-7
CASSFSQSDEQYF
>NA|NA|TRBV18|TRBJ1-2
CASSPLREINGYTF